The source of this T cell receptor beta chain is a study of cytomegalovirus exposure and HLA in healthy donors. The PCR had 60 Vbeta and 13 Jbeta primers. The data were produced by immunoSEQ multiplex PCR, yet TCRdb's version contains in-frame clones alone and is incomplete. Of more than 140,000 clones detected, about 79% appear once; the ten largest clones hold roughly 0.69%. Germline V CDR1 and CDR2: LNHNV, YYDKDF (reference sequence). This CDR3 region has 14 residues. V gave up 0 bases and J gave up 9 bases, with 12 bases separating them. The rearrangement links TRBV15 to TRBJ1-5; D gene ambiguous. The sample taken for sequencing was PBMCs. The clonotype originates from a male donor in good health and CMV-seronegative. CDR3 sequence (DNA): TGTGCCACCAGCAGAGAGGTTACCGCGGGGCCCCAGCATTTT. It translates to CATSREVTAGPQHF.